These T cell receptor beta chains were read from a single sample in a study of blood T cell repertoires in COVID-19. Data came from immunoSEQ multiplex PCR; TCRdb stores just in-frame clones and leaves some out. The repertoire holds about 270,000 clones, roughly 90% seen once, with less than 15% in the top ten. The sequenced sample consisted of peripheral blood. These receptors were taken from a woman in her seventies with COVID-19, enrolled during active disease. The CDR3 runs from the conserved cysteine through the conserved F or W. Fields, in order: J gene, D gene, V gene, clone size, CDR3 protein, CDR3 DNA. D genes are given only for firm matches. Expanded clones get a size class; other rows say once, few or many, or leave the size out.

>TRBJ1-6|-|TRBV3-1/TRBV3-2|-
CASSQDRGGNSPLHF
TGTGCCAGCAGCCAAGATAGGGGTGGTAATTCACCCCTCCACTTT
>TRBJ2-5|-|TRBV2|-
CASSLQETQYF
TGTGCCAGCAGTTTACAAGAGACCCAGTACTTC
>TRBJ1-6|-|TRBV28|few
CASSRAGRGDNSPLHF
TGTGCCAGCAGCCGAGCCGGCAGGGGAGATAATTCACCCCTCCACTTT
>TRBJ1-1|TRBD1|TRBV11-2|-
CASSPRTGGEGEAFF
TGTGCCAGCAGCCCTAGGACAGGGGGCGAGGGTGAAGCTTTCTTT
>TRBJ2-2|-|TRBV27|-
CASSPIGARTGELFF
TGTGCCAGCAGCCCGATAGGGGCGAGGACCGGGGAGCTGTTTTTT
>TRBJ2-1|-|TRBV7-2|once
CASSPQGSGEQFF
TGTGCCAGCAGCCCTCAAGGTAGCGGTGAGCAGTTCTTC
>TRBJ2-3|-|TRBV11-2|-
CASSFRSRGQADTQYF
TGTGCCAGCAGCTTTAGGAGCAGGGGTCAAGCAGATACGCAGTATTTT
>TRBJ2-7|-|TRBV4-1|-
CASSHGTLSSYEQYF
TGCGCCAGCAGCCATGGGACACTCTCCTCCTACGAGCAGTACTTC
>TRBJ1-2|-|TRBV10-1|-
CASSEKGVAYGYTF
TGCGCCAGCAGTGAGAAGGGGGTGGCCTATGGCTACACCTTC
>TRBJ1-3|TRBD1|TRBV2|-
CASSVQGLGNTIYF
TGTGCCAGCAGTGTACAGGGGCTTGGAAACACCATATATTTT
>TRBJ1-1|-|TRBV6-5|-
CASSSTTGEAFF
TGTGCCAGCAGTTCGACGACAGGTGAAGCTTTCTTT
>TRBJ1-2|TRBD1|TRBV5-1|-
CASSLREISRGQGYTF
TGCGCCAGCAGCTTGCGGGAAATTTCGCGGGGACAGGGCTACACCTTC
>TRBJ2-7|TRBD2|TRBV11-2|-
CASSQPRETSSSYEQYF
TGTGCCAGCAGCCAACCCAGGGAGACTAGCTCATCCTACGAGCAGTACTTC
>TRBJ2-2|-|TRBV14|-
CASRPRSSGTGELFF
TGTGCCAGCAGACCCCGATCTTCCGGCACCGGGGAGCTGTTTTTT
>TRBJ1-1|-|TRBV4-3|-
CASSQDSGDGTEAFF
TGCGCCAGCAGCCAAGACTCCGGGGATGGGACTGAAGCTTTCTTT
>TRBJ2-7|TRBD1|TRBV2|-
CASSTRQGGYEQYF
TGTGCCAGCAGTACCCGACAGGGGGGGTACGAGCAGTACTTC
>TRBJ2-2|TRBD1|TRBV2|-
CASRTGAGELFF
TGTGCCAGCAGAACAGGGGCCGGGGAGCTGTTTTTT
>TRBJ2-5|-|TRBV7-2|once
CASSLVTAQETQYF
TGTGCCAGCAGCTTAGTAACAGCCCAAGAGACCCAGTACTTC
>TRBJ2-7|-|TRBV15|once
CATSRDLALSYEQYF
TGTGCCACCAGCAGAGATTTGGCCCTCTCCTACGAGCAGTACTTC
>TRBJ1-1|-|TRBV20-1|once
CSASTSSMNTEAFF
TGCAGTGCTAGTACGTCTTCTATGAACACTGAAGCTTTCTTT
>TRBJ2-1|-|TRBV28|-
CASSLYGGRYNEQFF
TGTGCCAGCAGTTTATACGGGGGGCGTTACAATGAGCAGTTCTTC
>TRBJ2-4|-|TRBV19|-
CASSIGGAKNIQYF
TGTGCCAGTAGTATCGGGGGAGCCAAAAACATTCAGTACTTC
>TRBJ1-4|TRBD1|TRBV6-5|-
CASSTGVLNEKLFF
TGTGCCAGCAGCACAGGGGTCCTTAATGAAAAACTGTTTTTT
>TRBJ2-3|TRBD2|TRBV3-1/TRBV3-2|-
CASSQAGTSGGDRYF
TGTGCCAGCAGCCAAGCAGGGACTAGCGGGGGGGACCGGTATTTT
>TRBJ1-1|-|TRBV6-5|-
CASSSRSQGSRTEAFF
TGTGCCAGCAGTTCTCGGTCACAGGGTTCTCGCACTGAAGCTTTCTTT
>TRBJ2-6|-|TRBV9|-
CASSLDSLPGANVLTF
TGTGCCAGCAGCCTGGACAGCCTCCCTGGGGCCAACGTCCTGACTTTC
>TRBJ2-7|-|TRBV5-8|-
CASSSGQGYDEQYF
TGTGCCAGCAGCTCTGGGCAGGGTTACGACGAGCAGTACTTC
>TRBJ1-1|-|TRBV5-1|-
CASSSLREGPEAFF
TGCGCCAGCAGCTCGTTAAGGGAGGGACCTGAAGCTTTCTTT
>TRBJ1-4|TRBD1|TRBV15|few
CATSRGTGRKDEKLFF
TGTGCCACCAGCAGGGGGACAGGGCGGAAAGATGAAAAACTGTTTTTT
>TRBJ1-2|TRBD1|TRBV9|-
CASSLSTGGVGYGYTF
TGTGCCAGCAGCCTAAGCACAGGGGGCGTAGGATATGGCTACACCTTC
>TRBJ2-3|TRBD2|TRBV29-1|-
CSSSGGGVTDTQYF
TGCAGCTCATCTGGGGGAGGGGTCACAGATACGCAGTATTTT
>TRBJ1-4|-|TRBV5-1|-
CASSLGATGNEKLFF
TGCGCCAGCAGCCTTGGAGCAACGGGTAATGAAAAACTGTTTTTT
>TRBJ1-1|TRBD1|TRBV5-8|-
CASSSRQGPEGEAFF
TGTGCCAGCAGCTCGCGACAGGGTCCCGAGGGTGAAGCTTTCTTT
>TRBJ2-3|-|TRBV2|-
CASSRGVGTDTQYF
TGTGCCAGCAGCAGGGGTGTGGGCACAGATACGCAGTATTTT
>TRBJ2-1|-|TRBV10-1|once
CASSEGNSQRNEQFF
TGCGCCAGCAGTGAAGGGAACTCACAGCGGAATGAGCAGTTCTTC
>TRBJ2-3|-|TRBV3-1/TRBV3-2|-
CASSQVRGGGVHTQYF
TGTGCCAGCAGCCAAGTTAGAGGGGGGGGCGTACATACGCAGTATTTT
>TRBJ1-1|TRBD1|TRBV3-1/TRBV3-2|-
CASSQGQGNGAFF
TGTGCCAGCAGCCAAGGACAGGGAAATGGGGCTTTCTTT
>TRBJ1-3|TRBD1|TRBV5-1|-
CASSWDRDSGNTIYF
TGCGCCAGCAGCTGGGACAGGGACTCTGGAAACACCATATATTTT
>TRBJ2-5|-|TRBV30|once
CAWSVGGGWETQYF
TGTGCCTGGAGTGTAGGAGGGGGCTGGGAGACCCAGTACTTC
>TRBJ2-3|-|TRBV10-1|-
CASYPGGTDTQYF
TGCGCCAGTTACCCGGGAGGCACAGATACGCAGTATTTT
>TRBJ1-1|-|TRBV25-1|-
CASSPGTEAFF
TGTGCCAGCAGTCCGGGGACTGAAGCTTTCTTT
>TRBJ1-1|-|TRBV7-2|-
CALGTEAFF
TGTGCCCTCGGCACTGAAGCTTTCTTT
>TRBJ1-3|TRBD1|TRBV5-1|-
CASSLGTAGNTIYF
TGCGCCAGCAGCCTCGGGACAGCTGGAAACACCATATATTTT
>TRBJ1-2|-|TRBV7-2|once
CASSPGGSKRGYTF
TGTGCCAGCAGCCCCGGGGGGTCCAAGAGGGGCTACACCTTC
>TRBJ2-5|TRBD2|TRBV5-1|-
CASSRTREAETQYF
TGCGCCAGCAGCCGGACTCGGGAGGCGGAGACCCAGTACTTC
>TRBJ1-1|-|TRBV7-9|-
CASSLSLRLNTEAFF
TGTGCCAGCAGCTTATCTCTGCGGTTGAACACTGAAGCTTTCTTT
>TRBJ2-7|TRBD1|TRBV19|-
CASSIAGTGEYEQYF
TGTGCCAGTAGTATCGCCGGGACAGGGGAGTACGAGCAGTACTTC
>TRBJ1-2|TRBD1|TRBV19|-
CASSKTGQNYGYTF
TGTGCCAGTAGTAAAACGGGACAGAACTATGGCTACACCTTC
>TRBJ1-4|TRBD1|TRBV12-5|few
CASGRQGSEFEKLFF
TGTGCTAGTGGCAGACAGGGGTCAGAGTTTGAAAAACTGTTTTTT
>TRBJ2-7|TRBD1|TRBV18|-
CASSPTQGASYEQYF
TGTGCCAGCTCACCTACACAGGGGGCATCCTACGAGCAGTACTTC
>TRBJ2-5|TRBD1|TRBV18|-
CASSPPLTGQETQYF
TGTGCCAGCTCACCACCGCTGACAGGGCAAGAGACCCAGTACTTC
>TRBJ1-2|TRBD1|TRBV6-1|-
CASSEWGGQDPNYGYTF
TGTGCCAGCAGTGAATGGGGGGGACAGGACCCTAACTATGGCTACACCTTC
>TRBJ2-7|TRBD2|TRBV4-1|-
CASSRTSGGAYEQYF
TGCGCCAGCAGCCGGACTAGCGGGGGGGCCTACGAGCAGTACTTC
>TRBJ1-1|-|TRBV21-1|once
CASINGQIGNTEAFF
TGTGCCAGCATCAACGGACAGATTGGGAACACTGAAGCTTTCTTT
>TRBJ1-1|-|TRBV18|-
CASSPGAGSGTEAFF
TGTGCCAGCTCCCCGGGAGCGGGGTCAGGCACTGAAGCTTTCTTT